Listed below are T cell receptor beta chains from one sample, sequenced in a study of blood T cell repertoires in COVID-19. Data came from immunoSEQ multiplex PCR; TCRdb stores just in-frame clones and leaves some out. The table has 150,000 to 200,000 clones, 70% to 90% seen once. Sequencing was performed on peripheral blood. These receptors were collected from a human donor in a cohort sampled during active COVID-19. The CDR3 runs from the conserved cysteine through the conserved F or W. Each record gives: V gene, D gene, clone size, J gene, CDR3 protein, CDR3 DNA. D genes are given only for firm matches. Expanded clones are given a class, and other clones once, few, many or no size at all.

TRBV7-9	NA	NA	TRBJ1-1	CASSLAAPRGTEAFF	TGTGCCAGCAGCTTAGCGGCCCCACGGGGGACTGAAGCTTTCTTT
TRBV5-1	NA	once	TRBJ2-1	CASSRASEEQFF	TGCGCCAGCAGCCGTGCGAGTGAAGAGCAGTTCTTC
TRBV30	TRBD1	few	TRBJ2-7	CAWSGQGYEQYF	TGTGCCTGGAGTGGACAGGGGTACGAGCAGTACTTC
TRBV5-1	TRBD2	NA	TRBJ2-7	CASSLVVAGTEQYF	TGCGCCAGCAGCTTGGTGGTAGCGGGAACCGAGCAGTACTTC
TRBV4-2	NA	NA	TRBJ1-2	CASSQVQPGLSYGYTF	TGTGCCAGCAGCCAAGTCCAGCCAGGCCTTTCCTATGGCTACACCTTC
TRBV6-6	TRBD1	once	TRBJ1-2	CASRMGQGPTYGYTF	TGTGCCAGCAGAATGGGACAGGGGCCCACGTATGGCTACACCTTC
TRBV2	NA	NA	TRBJ1-4	CASSGREGLREKLFF	TGTGCCAGCAGTGGTCGGGAGGGTCTTAGAGAAAAACTGTTTTTT
TRBV7-2	TRBD1	NA	TRBJ2-3	CASSSRDREVDTQYF	TGTGCCAGCAGCTCCCGGGACAGGGAGGTAGATACGCAGTATTTT
TRBV19	TRBD2	NA	TRBJ2-3	CASSILAGITDTQYF	TGTGCCAGTAGTATACTAGCGGGCATCACAGATACGCAGTATTTT
TRBV6-2/TRBV6-3	TRBD1	once	TRBJ2-7	CASIPTPGQGGKGREQYF	TGTGCCAGCATCCCAACCCCGGGACAGGGGGGTAAGGGTCGAGAGCAGTACTTC
TRBV15	NA	NA	TRBJ1-2	CATSRDRGTHYGYTF	TGTGCCACCAGCAGAGATAGGGGAACACACTATGGCTACACCTTC
TRBV18	NA	once	TRBJ2-3	CASSPPAATDTQYF	TGTGCCAGCTCACCACCCGCGGCGACAGATACGCAGTATTTT
TRBV5-1	TRBD2	NA	TRBJ2-3	CASSPLLAGTDTQYF	TGCGCCAGCAGCCCCCTACTAGCGGGGACAGATACGCAGTATTTT
TRBV6-6	NA	NA	TRBJ1-1	CASSYGAVNTEAFF	TGTGCCAGCAGTTACGGAGCGGTGAACACTGAAGCTTTCTTT
TRBV29-1	NA	many	TRBJ2-7	CSVGTHSYEQYF	TGCAGCGTTGGGACACACTCCTACGAGCAGTACTTC
TRBV13	NA	NA	TRBJ1-4	CASSLGRVGYEKLFF	TGTGCCAGCAGCTTAGGCAGGGTGGGGTATGAAAAACTGTTTTTT